Described below is a single TCR beta chain sequence and its context. Different DNA sequences within this sample yield the same CDR3. This specimen belongs to a study of blood T cell repertoires in COVID-19. Looking at the study overall: Samples representing acute and convalescent COVID-19 were sourced from the United States, Italy and Spain.

CDR3 size: 14 residues. The germline CDR1 and CDR2 sequences are SQVTM and ANQGSEA. V shed 4 bases and J 5 bases; nucleotides not matched to a gene: 5. Some clones are missing from TCRdb's copy, which holds only in-frame ones; the method was immunoSEQ multiplex PCR. Seen here are around 130,000 clones, roughly 84% observed once, and the top ten hold less than 9%. The chain is built from TRBV29-1 and TRBJ1-2; 12 nucleotides match TRBD1. The origin of this receptor is a man aged 25 to 40 with COVID-19, enrolled during active disease. Sequences were obtained from peripheral blood. CDR3 residues: CSVVGDRGLYGYTF. The CDR3 bases are TGCAGCGTTGTAGGGGACAGGGGGCTTTATGGCTACACCTTC.